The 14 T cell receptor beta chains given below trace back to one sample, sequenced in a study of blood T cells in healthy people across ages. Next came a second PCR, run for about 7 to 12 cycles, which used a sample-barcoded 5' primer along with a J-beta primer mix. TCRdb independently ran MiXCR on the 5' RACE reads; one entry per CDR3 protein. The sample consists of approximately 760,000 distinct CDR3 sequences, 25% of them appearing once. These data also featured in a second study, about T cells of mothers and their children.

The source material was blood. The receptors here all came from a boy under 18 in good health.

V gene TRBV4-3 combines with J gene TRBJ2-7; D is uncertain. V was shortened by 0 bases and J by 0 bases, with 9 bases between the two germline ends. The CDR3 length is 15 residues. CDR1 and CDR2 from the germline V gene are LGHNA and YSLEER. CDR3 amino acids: CASSQEPQDSYEQYF. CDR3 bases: TGCGCCAGCAGCCAAGAGCCCCAGGACTCCTACGAGCAGTACTTC.

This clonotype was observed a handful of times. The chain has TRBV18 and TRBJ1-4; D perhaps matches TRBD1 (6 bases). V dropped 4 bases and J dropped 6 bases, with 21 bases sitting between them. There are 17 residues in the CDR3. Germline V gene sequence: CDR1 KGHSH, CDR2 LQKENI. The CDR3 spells CASSRETGGEGDEKLFF. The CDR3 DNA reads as TGTGCCAGCTCACGCGAAACCGGGGGCGAGGGTGATGAAAAACTGTTTTTT.

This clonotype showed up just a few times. The CDR3 reads CSAFAEVGTQYF. CDR3 nucleotide sequence: TGCAGCGCCTTTGCAGAGGTTGGGACCCAGTACTTC. This rearrangement joins TRBV29-1 to TRBJ2-5; no firm D call. Germline V gene sequence: CDR1 SQVTM, CDR2 ANQGSEA. Trimming removed 7 bases at V and 7 bases at J, with 16 bases between. The CDR3 length is 12 residues.

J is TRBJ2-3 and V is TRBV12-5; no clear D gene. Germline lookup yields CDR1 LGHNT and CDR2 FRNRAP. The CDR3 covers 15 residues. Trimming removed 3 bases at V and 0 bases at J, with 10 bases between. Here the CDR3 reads CASGLAAASTDTQYF. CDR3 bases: TGTGCTAGTGGTTTAGCAGCCGCTAGCACAGATACGCAGTATTTT.

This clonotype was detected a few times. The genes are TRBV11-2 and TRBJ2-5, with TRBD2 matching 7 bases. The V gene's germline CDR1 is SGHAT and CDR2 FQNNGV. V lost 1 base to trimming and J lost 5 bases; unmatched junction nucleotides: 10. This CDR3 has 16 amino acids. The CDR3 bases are TGTGCCAGCAGCTTAGTCCCACGGGGGGTCCGGGAGACCCAGTACTTC. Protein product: CASSLVPRGVRETQYF.

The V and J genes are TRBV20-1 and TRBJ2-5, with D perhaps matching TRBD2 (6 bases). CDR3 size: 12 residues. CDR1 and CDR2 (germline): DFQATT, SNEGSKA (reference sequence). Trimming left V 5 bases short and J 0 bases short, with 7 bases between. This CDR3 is CSAGGYQETQYF. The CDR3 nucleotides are TGCAGTGCTGGAGGGTACCAAGAGACCCAGTACTTC.

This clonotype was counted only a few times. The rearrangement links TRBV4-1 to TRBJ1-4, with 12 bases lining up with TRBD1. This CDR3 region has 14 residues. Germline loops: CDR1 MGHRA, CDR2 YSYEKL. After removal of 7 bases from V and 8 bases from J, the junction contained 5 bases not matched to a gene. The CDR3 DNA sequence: TGCGCCAGCACGGGGACAGGGGGCAGAGAAAAACTGTTTTTT. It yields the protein CASTGTGGREKLFF.

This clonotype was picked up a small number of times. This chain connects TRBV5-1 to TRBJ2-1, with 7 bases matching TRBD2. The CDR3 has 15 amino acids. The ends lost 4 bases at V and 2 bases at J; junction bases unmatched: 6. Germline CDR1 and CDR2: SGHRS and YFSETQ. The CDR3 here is CASSAREGPYNEQFF. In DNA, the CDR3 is TGCGCCAGCAGCGCGAGGGAGGGCCCCTACAATGAGCAGTTCTTC.

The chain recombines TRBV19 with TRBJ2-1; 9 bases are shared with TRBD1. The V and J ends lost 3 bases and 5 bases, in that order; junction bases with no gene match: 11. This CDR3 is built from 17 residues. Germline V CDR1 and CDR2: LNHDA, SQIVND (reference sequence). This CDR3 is CASSMGPGQGLNNEQFF. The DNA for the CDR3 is TGTGCCAGTAGTATGGGGCCAGGACAGGGGTTAAACAATGAGCAGTTCTTC.

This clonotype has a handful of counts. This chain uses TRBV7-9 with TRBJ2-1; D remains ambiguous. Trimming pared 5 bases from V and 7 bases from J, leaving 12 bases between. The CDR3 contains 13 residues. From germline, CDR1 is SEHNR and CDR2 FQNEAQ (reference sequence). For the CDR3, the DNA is TGTGCCAGCAGCCCGGACGGCAGAAATGAGCAGTTCTTC. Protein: CASSPDGRNEQFF.

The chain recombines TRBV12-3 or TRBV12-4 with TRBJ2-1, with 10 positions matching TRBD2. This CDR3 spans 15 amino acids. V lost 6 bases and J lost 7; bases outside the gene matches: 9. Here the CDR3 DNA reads TGTGCCAGCAGCCCAGCGGGGGGGCGAAGGAATGAGCAGTTCTTC. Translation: CASSPAGGRRNEQFF.

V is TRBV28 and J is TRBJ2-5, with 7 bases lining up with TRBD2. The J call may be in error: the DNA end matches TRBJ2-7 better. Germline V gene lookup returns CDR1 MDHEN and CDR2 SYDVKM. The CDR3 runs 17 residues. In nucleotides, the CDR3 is TGTGCCAGCAACGAAGGGGTTGGGCGGGAGACCCCCTACGAGCAGTACTTC. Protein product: CASNEGVGRETPYEQYF.

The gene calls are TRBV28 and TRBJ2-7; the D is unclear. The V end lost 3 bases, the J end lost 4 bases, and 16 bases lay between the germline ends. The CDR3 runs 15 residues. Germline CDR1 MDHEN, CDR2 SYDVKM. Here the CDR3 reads CASSFSEHGVYEQYF. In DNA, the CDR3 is TGTGCCAGCAGTTTCTCAGAACATGGAGTGTACGAGCAGTACTTC.

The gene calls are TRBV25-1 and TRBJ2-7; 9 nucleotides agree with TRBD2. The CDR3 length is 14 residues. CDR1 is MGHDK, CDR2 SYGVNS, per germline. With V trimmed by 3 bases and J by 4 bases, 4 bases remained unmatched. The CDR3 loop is CASSDRLAAYEQYF. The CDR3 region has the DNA TGTGCCAGCAGTGATCGACTAGCGGCTTACGAGCAGTACTTC.